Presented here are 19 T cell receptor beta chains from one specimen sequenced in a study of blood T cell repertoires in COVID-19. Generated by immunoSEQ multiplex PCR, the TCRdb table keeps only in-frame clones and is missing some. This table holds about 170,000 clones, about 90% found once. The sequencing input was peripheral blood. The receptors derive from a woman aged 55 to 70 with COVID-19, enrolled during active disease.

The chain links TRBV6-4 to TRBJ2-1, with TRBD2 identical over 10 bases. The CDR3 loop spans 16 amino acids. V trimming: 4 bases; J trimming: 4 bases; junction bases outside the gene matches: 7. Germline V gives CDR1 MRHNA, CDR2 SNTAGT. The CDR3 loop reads CASSVLAGNVYNEQFF. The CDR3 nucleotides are TGTGCCAGCAGTGTACTAGCGGGGAATGTGTACAATGAGCAGTTCTTC.

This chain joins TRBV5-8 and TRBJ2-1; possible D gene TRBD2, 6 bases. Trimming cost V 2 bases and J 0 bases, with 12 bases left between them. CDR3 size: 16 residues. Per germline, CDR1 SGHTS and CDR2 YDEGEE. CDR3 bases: TGTGCCAGCAGCTTTTCCGGGACTTCCTCCTACAATGAGCAGTTCTTC. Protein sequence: CASSFSGTSSYNEQFF.

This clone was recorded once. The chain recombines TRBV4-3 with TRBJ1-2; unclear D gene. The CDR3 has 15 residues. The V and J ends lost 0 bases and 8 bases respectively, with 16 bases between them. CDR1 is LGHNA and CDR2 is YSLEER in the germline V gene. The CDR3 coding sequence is TGCGCCAGCAGCCAAGATACCGGGCTCGGGGAGGGCTACACCTTC. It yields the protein CASSQDTGLGEGYTF.

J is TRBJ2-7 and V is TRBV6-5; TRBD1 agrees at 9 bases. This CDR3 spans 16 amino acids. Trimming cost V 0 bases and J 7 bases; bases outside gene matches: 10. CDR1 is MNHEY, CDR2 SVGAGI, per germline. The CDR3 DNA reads TGTGCCAGCAGTTACTCGGCTTTCGACAGGGGGAGGGAGCAGTACTTC. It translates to CASSYSAFDRGREQYF.

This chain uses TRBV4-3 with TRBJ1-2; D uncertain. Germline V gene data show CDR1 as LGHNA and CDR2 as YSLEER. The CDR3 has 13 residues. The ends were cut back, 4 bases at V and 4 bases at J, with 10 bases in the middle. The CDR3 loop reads CASSLEVGYGYTF. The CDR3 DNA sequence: TGCGCCAGCAGCCTGGAGGTAGGCTATGGCTACACCTTC.

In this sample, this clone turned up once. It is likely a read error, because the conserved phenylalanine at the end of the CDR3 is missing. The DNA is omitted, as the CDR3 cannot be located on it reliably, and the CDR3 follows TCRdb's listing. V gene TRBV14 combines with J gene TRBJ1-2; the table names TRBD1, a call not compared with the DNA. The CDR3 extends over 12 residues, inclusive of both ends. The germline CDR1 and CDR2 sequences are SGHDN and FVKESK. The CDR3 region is CASSQGRDRVRL.

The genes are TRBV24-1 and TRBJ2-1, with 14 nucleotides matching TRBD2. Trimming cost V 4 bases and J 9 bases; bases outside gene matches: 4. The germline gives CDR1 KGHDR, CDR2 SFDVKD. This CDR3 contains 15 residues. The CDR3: CATSDLGLAGVEQFF. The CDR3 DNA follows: TGTGCCACCAGTGACCTGGGACTAGCGGGAGTTGAGCAGTTCTTC.

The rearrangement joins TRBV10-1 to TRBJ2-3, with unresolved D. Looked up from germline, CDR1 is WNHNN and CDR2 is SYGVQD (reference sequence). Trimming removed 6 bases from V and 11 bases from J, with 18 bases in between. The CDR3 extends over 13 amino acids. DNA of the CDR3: TGCGCCAGCAGGGAGAGACTGGAAGCCAGGCAGTATTTT. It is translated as CASRERLEARQYF.

CDR3 in amino acids: CASSTSGTYNEQFF. Here the CDR3 DNA reads TGTGCCAGCAGTACTAGCGGGACCTACAATGAGCAGTTCTTC. V and J are TRBV5-8 and TRBJ2-1, with TRBD2 identical over 10 bases. V dropped 5 bases and J dropped 2; count of bases not matched to a gene: 1. The germline CDR1 and CDR2 sequences are SGHTS and YDEGEE. This CDR3 is built from 14 residues. Filled out from reference TRBV5-8 and TRBJ2-1, the complete variable domain reads EAGVTQSPTHLIKTRGQQATLRCSPISGHTSVYWYQQALGLGLQFLLWYDEGEERNRGNFPPRFSGRQFPNYSSELNVNALELEDSALYLCASSTSGTYNEQFFGPGTRLTVL.

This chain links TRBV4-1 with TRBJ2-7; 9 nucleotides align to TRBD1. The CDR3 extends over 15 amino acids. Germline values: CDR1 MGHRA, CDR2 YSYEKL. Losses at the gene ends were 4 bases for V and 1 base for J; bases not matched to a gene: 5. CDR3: CASSLLGTGSYEQYF. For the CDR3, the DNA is TGCGCCAGCAGCCTCCTCGGGACAGGGTCCTACGAGCAGTACTTC.

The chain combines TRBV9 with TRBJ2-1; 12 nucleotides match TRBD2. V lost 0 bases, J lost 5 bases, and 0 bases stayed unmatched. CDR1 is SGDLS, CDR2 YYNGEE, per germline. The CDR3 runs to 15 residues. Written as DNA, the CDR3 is TGTGCCAGCAGCGTAGGACTAGCGGGAGACAATGAGCAGTTCTTC. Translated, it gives CASSVGLAGDNEQFF.

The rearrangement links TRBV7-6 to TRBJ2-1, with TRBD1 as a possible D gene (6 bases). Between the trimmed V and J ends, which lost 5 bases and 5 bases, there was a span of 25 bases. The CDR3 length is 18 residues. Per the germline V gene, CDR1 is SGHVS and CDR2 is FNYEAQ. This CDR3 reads CASSAPQGLLKINNEQFF. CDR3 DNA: TGTGCCAGCAGCGCCCCCCAGGGGTTACTGAAAATAAACAATGAGCAGTTCTTC.

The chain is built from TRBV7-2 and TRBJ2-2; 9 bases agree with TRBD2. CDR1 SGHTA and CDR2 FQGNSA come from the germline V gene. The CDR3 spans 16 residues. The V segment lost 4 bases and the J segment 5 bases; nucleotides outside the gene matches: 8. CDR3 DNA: TGTGCCAGCAGCTCAGGAGCGGGAGGTCGGACCGGGGAGCTGTTTTTT. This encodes CASSSGAGGRTGELFF.

The CDR3 here is CAWSEGTAGGYGYTF. CDR3 in DNA: TGTGCCTGGAGTGAGGGGACAGCTGGGGGCTATGGCTACACCTTC. The V gene is TRBV30, the J gene TRBJ1-2; 7 bases agree with TRBD1. Trimming at V came to 1 base and at J to 4 bases, leaving 9 bases not matched to a gene. The CDR3 runs to 15 residues. Per germline, CDR1 GTSNPN and CDR2 SVGIG (reference sequence).

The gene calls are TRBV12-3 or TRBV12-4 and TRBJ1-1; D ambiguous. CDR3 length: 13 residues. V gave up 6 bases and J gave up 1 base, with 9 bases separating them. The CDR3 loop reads CASSRDTNTEAFF. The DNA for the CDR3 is TGTGCCAGCAGCAGAGACACGAACACTGAAGCTTTCTTT.

In DNA form, the CDR3 reads TGTGCCACCAGTGAGGGCAGGGGCGGGGGGACCTACAATGAGCAGTTCTTC. Amino acids: CATSEGRGGGTYNEQFF. V gene TRBV24-1 combines with J gene TRBJ2-1; TRBD2 matches 8 bases. CDR1 is KGHDR and CDR2 is SFDVKD in the germline V gene. This CDR3 has 17 amino acids. V lost 4 bases to trimming and J lost 2 bases; unmatched junction nucleotides: 9.

The CDR3 loop reads CATRGGDGSPLHF. For the CDR3, the DNA is TGTGCCACCAGAGGAGGGGATGGTTCACCCCTCCACTTT. The genes are TRBV24-1 and TRBJ1-6; D possibly corresponds to TRBD1 (5 bases). V was shortened by 7 bases and J by 9 bases, with 12 bases between the two germline ends. The CDR3 has 13 residues. Germline CDR1 and CDR2: KGHDR and SFDVKD.

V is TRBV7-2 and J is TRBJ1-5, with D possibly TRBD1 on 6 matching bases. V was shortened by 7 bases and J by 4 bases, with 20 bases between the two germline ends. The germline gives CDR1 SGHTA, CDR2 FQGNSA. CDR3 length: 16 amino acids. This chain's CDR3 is CASTKQGRGGNQPQHF. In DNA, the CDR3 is TGTGCCAGCACAAAACAGGGACGGGGTGGTAATCAGCCCCAGCATTTT.

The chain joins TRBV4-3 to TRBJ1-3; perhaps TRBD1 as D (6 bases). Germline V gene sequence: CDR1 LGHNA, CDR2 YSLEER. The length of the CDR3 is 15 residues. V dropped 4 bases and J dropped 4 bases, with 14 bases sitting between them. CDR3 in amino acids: CASSPSGQGGNTIYF. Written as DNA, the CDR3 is TGCGCCAGCAGCCCCTCCGGGCAGGGGGGAAACACCATATATTTT.